This T cell receptor (beta chain) emerged from a study of cytomegalovirus exposure and HLA in healthy donors. Whole-study context: Of all 360 or so donors who were genotyped, roughly 85% belonged to the Caucasian-associated ancestry cluster. General study points: The study dropped some indistinguishable V segments, TRBV6-2 and TRBV6-3 among them. TCR beta sequences reportedly predicted most subjects' HLA-A and HLA-B alleles accurately.

As regards this clone: The antigen is undetermined.

The PCR contained 60 Vbeta and 13 Jbeta primers. Clones were read by immunoSEQ multiplex PCR, and TCRdb kept only the in-frame ones, dropping some. The table includes under 200,000 clones, 80% to 85% detected once. The CDR3 consists of 16 residues. Specimen: PBMCs. This clonotype originated in a man aged 25 to 40 in good health and CMV-seronegative. The rearrangement uses TRBV21-1 and TRBJ1-2; TRBD1 was called by the table and not checked on the DNA. TRBV21-1 is shown as a pseudogene. The CDR3 DNA reads TGTGCCAGCAGCAAAGGGGGGCAGGCAACCACCTATGGCTACACCTTC. Translation: CASSKGGQATTYGYTF.